One sample yielded the 15 T cell receptor beta chains listed below, sequenced in a study of blood T cell repertoires in COVID-19. Sequenced by immunoSEQ multiplex PCR; TCRdb stores in-frame clones only, minus some. This repertoire shows roughly 250,000 clones, 87% found once; its top ten account for about 6%. The source material was PBMCs or T cells enriched from blood (not recorded which). The receptors were gathered from a woman between 25 and 40 years old with acute COVID-19.

This sequence joins TRBV10-1 and TRBJ1-1; D is unclear. Trimming removed 2 bases from V and 2 bases from J, with 6 bases in between. Germline CDR1 and CDR2: WNHNN and SYGVQD (reference sequence). This CDR3 has 13 amino acids. CDR3 region: CASSEGRNTEAFF. CDR3 nucleotides: TGCGCCAGCAGTGAGGGTAGAAACACTGAAGCTTTCTTT.

The chain uses TRBV11-2 and TRBJ2-5; 12 nucleotides line up with TRBD2. The germline V gene has CDR1 SGHAT and CDR2 FQNNGV. The length of the CDR3 is 19 residues. The J segment lost 0 bases and the V segment lost 5 bases, leaving 13 bases of the junction unmatched. In DNA, the CDR3 is TGTGCCAGCAGCCCAACTTCAAGGACTAGCGGGGCCAACCAAGAGACCCAGTACTTC. It specifies CASSPTSRTSGANQETQYF.

The chain couples TRBV28 to TRBJ1-3; possibly TRBD1 for D (6 bases). Germline CDR1 reads MDHEN; CDR2 reads SYDVKM. V lost 4 bases to trimming and J lost 2 bases, with 21 bases between them. The CDR3 sequence is 18 residues long. The CDR3 region is CASSSPWKGRGAGNTIYF. CDR3 coding DNA: TGTGCCAGCAGTTCCCCATGGAAAGGCAGGGGAGCTGGAAACACCATATATTTT.

The chain is built from TRBV6-4 and TRBJ2-3, with 10 bases matching TRBD2. The CDR3 is made up of 14 amino acids. V dropped 5 bases and J dropped 4; count of bases not matched to a gene: 3. Germline CDR1 MRHNA, CDR2 SNTAGT. The CDR3 protein is CASSSGGGADTQYF. In DNA, the CDR3 is TGTGCCAGCAGTAGCGGGGGGGGAGCAGATACGCAGTATTTT.

This clone came up a few times. The chain employs TRBV7-9 and TRBJ2-1, with D perhaps TRBD1 (6 bases). Germline CDR1 is SEHNR and CDR2 is FQNEAQ (reference sequence). V was trimmed by 4 bases and J by 8 bases, leaving 18 bases between them. The CDR3 runs to 15 residues. CDR3 bases: TGTGCCAGCAGCTCAACGACAGGCGCACCCGATGAGCAGTTCTTC. Its translation is CASSSTTGAPDEQFF.

The chain joins TRBV10-3 to TRBJ2-1, with D maybe TRBD2 (5 bases). V gave up 0 bases and J gave up 8 bases, with 11 bases separating them. The length of the CDR3 is 14 residues. Germline values: CDR1 ENHRY, CDR2 SYGVKD. CDR3 DNA: TGTGCCATCAGTGAGTCGAAGGGTAGCGATGAGCAGTTCTTC. It translates to CAISESKGSDEQFF.

CDR3 in amino acids: CASSLEEETEAFF. The CDR3 DNA reads as TGTGCCAGCAGCTTAGAGGAGGAGACTGAAGCTTTCTTT. The chain employs TRBV7-9 and TRBJ1-1, with D unclear. V was shortened by 1 base and J by 5 bases, with 8 bases between the two germline ends. Germline CDR1 reads SEHNR; CDR2 reads FQNEAQ (reference sequence). This CDR3 has 13 amino acids.

The V and J genes are TRBV18 and TRBJ2-4; D uncertain. CDR3 length: 17 residues. The V end lost 6 bases, the J end lost 0 bases, and 18 bases lay between the germline ends. Germline V gives CDR1 KGHSH, CDR2 LQKENI. For the CDR3, the DNA is TGTGCCAGCTCCCATGAACCATACCAGGTAGCCAAAAACATTCAGTACTTC. This gives the protein CASSHEPYQVAKNIQYF.

The V gene is TRBV18, the J gene TRBJ2-2; D is possibly TRBD1 (6 bases). Trimming shortened V by 3 bases and J by 5 bases, and 10 bases separated the two germline ends. The CDR3 is made up of 14 amino acids. The germline CDR1 and CDR2 sequences are KGHSH and LQKENI. The CDR3 region has the DNA TGTGCCAGCTCACCCACAGGGCGAACCGGGGAGCTGTTTTTT. This encodes CASSPTGRTGELFF.

This rearrangement joins TRBV7-3 to TRBJ2-5; D remains unclear. The CDR3 extends over 16 amino acids. The V end lost 3 bases, the J end lost 0 bases, and 14 bases lay between the germline ends. Germline-derived CDR1 and CDR2 are SGHTA and FQGTGA. The CDR3 bases are TGTGCCAGCAGCTTTCACCGCTTAGAGTACCAAGAGACCCAGTACTTC. Translating it yields CASSFHRLEYQETQYF.

The chain couples TRBV2 to TRBJ2-1; a weak D match, TRBD1 (5 bases). The V gene's germline CDR1 is SNHLY and CDR2 FYNNEI. The CDR3 totals 14 residues. Trimming took off 5 bases at V and 3 bases at J, with 11 bases between the two ends. CDR3 in amino acids: CASSSGTGYNEQFF. CDR3 bases: TGTGCCAGCAGTTCCGGTACAGGCTACAATGAGCAGTTCTTC. Full variable domain (remainder filled in from reference TRBV2 and TRBJ2-1): EPEVTQTPSHQVTQMGQEVILRCVPISNHLYFYWYRQILGQKVEFLVSFYNNEISEKSEIFDDQFSVERPDGSNFTLKIRSTKLEDSAMYFCASSSGTGYNEQFFGPGTRLTVL.

The chain employs TRBV14 and TRBJ1-4, with D uncertain. Germline lookup yields CDR1 SGHDN and CDR2 FVKESK. The germline V and J ends were trimmed by 4 bases and 8 bases, with 8 bases remaining between them. This CDR3 has 12 residues. The CDR3 DNA sequence: TGTGCCAGCAGCCGGCAGGCCGAAAAACTGTTTTTT. This codes for CASSRQAEKLFF.

The chain uses TRBV4-1 and TRBJ2-1; 7 positions agree with TRBD1. V was clipped by 0 bases and J by 0 bases; unmatched bases: 2. CDR1 MGHRA and CDR2 YSYEKL come from the germline V gene. CDR3 length: 16 amino acids. The CDR3 here is CASSQDDRVSYNEQFF. The CDR3, as DNA: TGCGCCAGCAGCCAAGATGACAGGGTCTCCTACAATGAGCAGTTCTTC.

The chain links TRBV7-3 to TRBJ1-5; D not certain. There are 12 residues in the CDR3. Trimming cost V 1 base and J 7 bases, with 5 bases left between them. CDR1 is SGHTA and CDR2 is FQGTGA in the germline V gene. The CDR3 is CASSLKAQPQHF. The CDR3 bases are TGTGCCAGCAGCTTAAAAGCGCAGCCCCAGCATTTT.

The CDR3 nucleotides read TGCAGCGCCGCGTATAGCAATCAGCCCCAGCATTTT. Its protein product is CSAAYSNQPQHF. V and J are TRBV29-1 and TRBJ1-5, with D unresolved. Trimming pared 7 bases from V and 0 bases from J, leaving 7 bases between. This CDR3 is built from 12 residues. CDR1 and CDR2 from the germline V gene are SQVTM and ANQGSEA. The whole variable domain, remainder taken from reference TRBV29-1 and TRBJ1-5, is SAVISQKPSRDICQRGTSLTIQCQVDSQVTMMFWYRQQPGQSLTLIATANQGSEATYESGFVIDKFPISRPNLTFSTLTVSNMSPEDSSIYLCSAAYSNQPQHFGDGTRLSIL.